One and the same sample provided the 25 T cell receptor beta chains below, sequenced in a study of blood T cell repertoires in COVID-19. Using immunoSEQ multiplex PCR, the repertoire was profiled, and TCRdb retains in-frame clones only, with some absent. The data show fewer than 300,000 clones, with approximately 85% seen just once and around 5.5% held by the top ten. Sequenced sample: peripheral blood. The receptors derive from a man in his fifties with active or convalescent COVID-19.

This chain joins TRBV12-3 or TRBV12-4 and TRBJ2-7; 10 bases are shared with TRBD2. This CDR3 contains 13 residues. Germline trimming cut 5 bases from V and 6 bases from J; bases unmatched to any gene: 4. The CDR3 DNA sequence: TGTGCCAGCAGTCCGCGGACTAGCGGCGAGCAGTACTTC. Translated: CASSPRTSGEQYF.

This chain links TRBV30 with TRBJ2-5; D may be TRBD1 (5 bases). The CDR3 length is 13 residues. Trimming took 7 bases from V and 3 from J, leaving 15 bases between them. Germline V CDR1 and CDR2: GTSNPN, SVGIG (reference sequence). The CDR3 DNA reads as TGTGCCTTGGCGCAGGGAAGGGAAGAGACCCAGTACTTC. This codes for CALAQGREETQYF.

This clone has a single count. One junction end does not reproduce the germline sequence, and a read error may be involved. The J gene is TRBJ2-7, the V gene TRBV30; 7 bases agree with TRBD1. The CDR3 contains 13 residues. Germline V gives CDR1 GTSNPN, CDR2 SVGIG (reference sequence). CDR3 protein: CAWDRDRGYGQYF. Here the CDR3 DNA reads TGTGCCTGGGACCGGGACAGAGGTTACGGGCAGTACTTC.

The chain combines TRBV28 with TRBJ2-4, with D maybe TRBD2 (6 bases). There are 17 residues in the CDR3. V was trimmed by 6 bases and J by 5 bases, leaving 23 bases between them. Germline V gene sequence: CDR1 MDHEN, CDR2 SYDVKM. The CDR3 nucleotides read TGTGCCAGCAGCCGGAGTCTTGGGGGGTCCCCCCAAAACATTCAGTACTTC. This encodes CASSRSLGGSPQNIQYF.

CDR3 region: CAISESTVGGPNNEQYF. Written as DNA, the CDR3 is TGTGCCATCAGTGAGTCGACAGTGGGAGGGCCCAACAACGAGCAGTACTTC. The rearrangement links TRBV10-3 to TRBJ2-7; 7 positions agree with TRBD2. The germline V gene has CDR1 ENHRY and CDR2 SYGVKD. Losses at the gene ends were 0 bases for V and 5 bases for J; bases not matched to a gene: 13. The CDR3 sequence is 17 residues long.

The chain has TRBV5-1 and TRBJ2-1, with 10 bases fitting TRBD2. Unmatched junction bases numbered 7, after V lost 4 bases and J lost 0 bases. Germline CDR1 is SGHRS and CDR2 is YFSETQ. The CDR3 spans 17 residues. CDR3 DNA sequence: TGCGCCAGCAGCATTCGGACTAGCGGATCCTCCTACAATGAGCAGTTCTTC. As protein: CASSIRTSGSSYNEQFF.

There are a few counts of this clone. The CDR3 DNA is TGCGCCAGCAGCTTGGATGGGGCGCGAGGAAACACCATATATTTT. As protein: CASSLDGARGNTIYF. The rearrangement joins TRBV5-1 to TRBJ1-3, with D perhaps TRBD1 (5 bases). Germline V lookup: CDR1 SGHRS, CDR2 YFSETQ. CDR3 length: 15 amino acids. The V end was cut by 0 bases, the J end by 4 bases, with 11 bases between.

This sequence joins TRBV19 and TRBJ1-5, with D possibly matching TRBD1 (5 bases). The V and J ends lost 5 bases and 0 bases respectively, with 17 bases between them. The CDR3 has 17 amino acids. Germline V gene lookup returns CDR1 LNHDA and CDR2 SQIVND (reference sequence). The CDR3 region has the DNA TGTGCCAGTAGTTTCTCCGACAGCAGATATAGCAATCAGCCCCAGCATTTT. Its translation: CASSFSDSRYSNQPQHF.

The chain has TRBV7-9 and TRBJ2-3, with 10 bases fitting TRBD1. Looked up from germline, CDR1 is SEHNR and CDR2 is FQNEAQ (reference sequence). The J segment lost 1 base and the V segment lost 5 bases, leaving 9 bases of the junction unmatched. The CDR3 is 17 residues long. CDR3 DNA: TGTGCCAGCAGCGACGGGGCAGACAGGGGGCGCACAGATACGCAGTATTTT. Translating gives CASSDGADRGRTDTQYF.

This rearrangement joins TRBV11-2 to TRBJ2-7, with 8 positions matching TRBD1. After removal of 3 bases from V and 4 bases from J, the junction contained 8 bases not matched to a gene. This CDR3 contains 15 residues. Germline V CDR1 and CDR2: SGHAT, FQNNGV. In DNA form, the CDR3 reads TGTGCCAGCAGCTTGCGGGCAGGGGGCGCGTACGAGCAGTACTTC. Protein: CASSLRAGGAYEQYF.

The CDR3 DNA follows: TGTGCCAGCAGCTCCGGACAGGATAACACCGGGGAGCTGTTTTTT. Its protein is CASSSGQDNTGELFF. This rearrangement joins TRBV5-4 to TRBJ2-2, with TRBD1 matching 7 bases. The V gene's germline CDR1 is SGHNT and CDR2 YYREEE (reference sequence). There are 15 residues in the CDR3. V shed 3 bases, J shed 2 bases, and the junction held 4 bases outside the gene matches.

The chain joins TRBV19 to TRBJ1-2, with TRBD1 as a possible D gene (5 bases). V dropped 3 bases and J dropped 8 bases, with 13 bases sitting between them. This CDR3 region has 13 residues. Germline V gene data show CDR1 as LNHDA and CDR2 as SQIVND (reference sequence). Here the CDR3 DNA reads TGTGCCAGTAGTATCTTGGGGAAGGGGGGCTACACCTTC. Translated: CASSILGKGGYTF. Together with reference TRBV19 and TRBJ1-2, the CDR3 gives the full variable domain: DGGITQSPKYLFRKEGQNVTLSCEQNLNHDAMYWYRQDPGQGLRLIYYSQIVNDFQKGDIAEGYSVSREKKESFPLTVTSAQKNPTAFYLCASSILGKGGYTFGSGTRLTVV.

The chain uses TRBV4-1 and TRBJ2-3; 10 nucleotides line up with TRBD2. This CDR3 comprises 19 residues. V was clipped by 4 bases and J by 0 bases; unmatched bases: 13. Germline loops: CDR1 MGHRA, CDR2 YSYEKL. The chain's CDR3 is CASSRLPAAGGSSTDTQYF. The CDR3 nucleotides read TGCGCCAGCAGCCGTCTCCCGGCAGCGGGAGGGTCTAGCACAGATACGCAGTATTTT.

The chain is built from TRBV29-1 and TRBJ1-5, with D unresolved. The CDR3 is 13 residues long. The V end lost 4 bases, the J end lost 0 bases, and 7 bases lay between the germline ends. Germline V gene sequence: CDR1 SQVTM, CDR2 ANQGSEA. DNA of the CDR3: TGCAGCGTTGGGCCGAATAGCAATCAGCCCCAGCATTTT. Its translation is CSVGPNSNQPQHF.

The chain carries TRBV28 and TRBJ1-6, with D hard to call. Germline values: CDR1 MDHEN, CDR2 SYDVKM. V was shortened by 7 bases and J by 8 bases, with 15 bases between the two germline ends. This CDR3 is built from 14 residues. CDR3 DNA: TGTGCCAGCATCGCTTGGCGGCCGGATTCACCCCTCCACTTT. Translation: CASIAWRPDSPLHF.

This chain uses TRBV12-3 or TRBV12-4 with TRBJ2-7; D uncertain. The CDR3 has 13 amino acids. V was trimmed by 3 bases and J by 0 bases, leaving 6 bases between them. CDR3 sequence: CASSFVSSYEQYF. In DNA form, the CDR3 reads TGTGCCAGCAGTTTCGTCAGCTCCTACGAGCAGTACTTC.

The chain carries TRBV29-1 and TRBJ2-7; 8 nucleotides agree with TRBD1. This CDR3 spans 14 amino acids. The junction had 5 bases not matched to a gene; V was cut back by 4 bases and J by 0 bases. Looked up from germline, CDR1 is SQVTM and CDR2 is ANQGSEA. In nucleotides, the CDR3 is TGCAGCGTTGGGGGGACAGGCCGCTCCTACGAGCAGTACTTC. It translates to CSVGGTGRSYEQYF.

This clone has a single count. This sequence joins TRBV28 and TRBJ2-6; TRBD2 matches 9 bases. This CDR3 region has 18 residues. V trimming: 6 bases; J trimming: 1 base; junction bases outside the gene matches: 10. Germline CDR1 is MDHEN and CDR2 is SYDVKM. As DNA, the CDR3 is TGTGCCAGCAGAGGTGGGGGACTAGCTCATTCTGGGGCCAACGTCCTGACTTTC. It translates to CASRGGGLAHSGANVLTF. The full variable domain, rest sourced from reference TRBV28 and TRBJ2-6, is DVKVTQSSRYLVKRTGEKVFLECVQDMDHENMFWYRQDPGLGLRLIYFSYDVKMKEKGDIPEGYSVSREKKERFSLILESASTNQTSMYLCASRGGGLAHSGANVLTFGAGSRLTVL.

The CDR3 here is CASSPWTGGTGELFF. In nucleotides, the CDR3 is TGTGCCAGCAGCCCTTGGACAGGGGGCACCGGGGAGCTGTTTTTT. The chain uses TRBV14 and TRBJ2-2; 10 bases line up with TRBD1. Germline lookup yields CDR1 SGHDN and CDR2 FVKESK. V was clipped by 4 bases and J by 4 bases; unmatched bases: 3. The length of the CDR3 is 15 residues.

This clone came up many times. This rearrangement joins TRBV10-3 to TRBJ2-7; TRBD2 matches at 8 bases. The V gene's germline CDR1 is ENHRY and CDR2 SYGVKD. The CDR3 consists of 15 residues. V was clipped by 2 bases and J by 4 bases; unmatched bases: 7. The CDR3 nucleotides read TGTGCCATCAGTGAGATGGCGGGAGGTATTTACGAGCAGTACTTC. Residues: CAISEMAGGIYEQYF.

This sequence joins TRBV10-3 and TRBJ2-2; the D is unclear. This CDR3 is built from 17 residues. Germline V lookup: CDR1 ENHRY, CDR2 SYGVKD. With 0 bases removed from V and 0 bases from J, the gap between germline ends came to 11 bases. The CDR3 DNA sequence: TGTGCCATCAGTGAGTCTGACACCTCGGCGAACACCGGGGAGCTGTTTTTT. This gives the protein CAISESDTSANTGELFF.

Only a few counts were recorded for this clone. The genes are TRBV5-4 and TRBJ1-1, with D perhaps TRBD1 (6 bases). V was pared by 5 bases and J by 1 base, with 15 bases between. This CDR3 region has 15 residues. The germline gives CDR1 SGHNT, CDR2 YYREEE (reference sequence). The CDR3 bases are TGTGCCAGCAGGAGAGACAGGTACTCGAACACTGAAGCTTTCTTT. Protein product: CASRRDRYSNTEAFF. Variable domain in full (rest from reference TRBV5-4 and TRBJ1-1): ETGVTQSPTHLIKTRGQQVTLRCSSQSGHNTVSWYQQALGQGPQFIFQYYREEENGRGNFPPRFSGLQFPNYSSELNVNALELDDSALYLCASRRDRYSNTEAFFGQGTRLTVV.

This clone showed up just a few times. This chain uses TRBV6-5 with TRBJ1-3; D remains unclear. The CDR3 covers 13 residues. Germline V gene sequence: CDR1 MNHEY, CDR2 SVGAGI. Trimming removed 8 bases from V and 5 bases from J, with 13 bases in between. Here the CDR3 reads CASSPDARNTIYF. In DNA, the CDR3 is TGTGCCAGCTCCCCCGATGCGAGAAACACCATATATTTT.

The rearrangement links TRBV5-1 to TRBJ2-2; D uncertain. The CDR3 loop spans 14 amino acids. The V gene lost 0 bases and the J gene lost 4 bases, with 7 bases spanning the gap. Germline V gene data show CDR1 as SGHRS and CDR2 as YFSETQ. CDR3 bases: TGCGCCAGCAGCTTGGACAGATCCACCGGGGAGCTGTTTTTT. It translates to CASSLDRSTGELFF.

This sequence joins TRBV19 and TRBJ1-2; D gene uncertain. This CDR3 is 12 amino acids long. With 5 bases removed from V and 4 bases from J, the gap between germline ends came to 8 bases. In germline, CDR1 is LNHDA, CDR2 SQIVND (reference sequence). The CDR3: CASSESVYGYTF. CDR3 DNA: TGTGCCAGTAGTGAGTCGGTCTATGGCTACACCTTC.